This T cell receptor beta chain was captured by sequencing in a study of blood T cell repertoires in COVID-19. Looking at the study overall: PBMCs, B-cell-depleted T cells, or T cells were the source of the cDNA or gDNA that made up the material.

Authors' analysis steps: From reference gene primer amplification, estimates of nucleated cell counts were derived. The protocol was immunoSEQ multiplex PCR, while the TCRdb copy is restricted to in-frame clones and leaves out a portion. That table supplies the V and J calls and clone size; D and trimming were determined from the DNA. The table lists some 700,000 clones, 85% to 90% of them singletons. The V segment lost 0 bases and the J segment 7 bases; nucleotides outside the gene matches: 6. CDR1 is SGHRS, CDR2 YFSETQ, per germline. This CDR3 region has 14 residues. The rearrangement links TRBV5-1 to TRBJ2-7; 8 nucleotides line up with TRBD1. The sequenced material came from peripheral blood. The receptor was isolated from a woman younger than 30 with acute or convalescent COVID-19. CDR3 sequence (DNA): TGCGCCAGCAGCTTGGATCCAGGGGGCAGGGAGCAGTACTTC. Protein product: CASSLDPGGREQYF.